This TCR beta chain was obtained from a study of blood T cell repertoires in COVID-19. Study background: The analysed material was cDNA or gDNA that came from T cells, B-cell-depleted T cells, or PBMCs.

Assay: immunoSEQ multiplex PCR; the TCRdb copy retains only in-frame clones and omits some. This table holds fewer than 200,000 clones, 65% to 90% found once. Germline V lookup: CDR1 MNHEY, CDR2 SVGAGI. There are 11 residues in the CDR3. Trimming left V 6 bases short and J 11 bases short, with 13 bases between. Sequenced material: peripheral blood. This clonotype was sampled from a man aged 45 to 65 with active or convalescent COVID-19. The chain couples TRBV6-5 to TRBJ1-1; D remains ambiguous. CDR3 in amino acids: CASRSMERAFF. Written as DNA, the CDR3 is TGTGCCAGCAGATCGATGGAGAGGGCTTTCTTT.